These 13 T cell receptor beta chains share one sample of origin, sequenced in a study of cytomegalovirus exposure and HLA in healthy donors. Vbeta (60) and Jbeta (13) primers were used in the PCR. The protocol was immunoSEQ multiplex PCR, while the TCRdb copy is restricted to in-frame clones and leaves out a portion. Of 150,000 to 200,000 clones listed, 80% were seen once; the top ten hold under 0.75%. The source material was PBMCs. The receptor set was obtained from a boy younger than 18 in good health and CMV-seronegative.

This clone was seen only once. The V gene is TRBV11-2, the J gene TRBJ1-2; weak D call: TRBD1 (6 bases). The CDR3 has 13 residues. Trimming stripped 5 bases from V and 5 bases from J, with 12 bases between. Germline assignment: CDR1 SGHAT and CDR2 FQNNGV. DNA of the CDR3: TGTGCCAGCAGCCTTGGGGGGGCTTATGGCTACACCTTC. The encoded protein is CASSLGGAYGYTF.

The chain recombines TRBV11-2 with TRBJ2-1; D is unclear. The CDR3 length is 15 residues. The V end was cut by 5 bases, the J end by 0 bases, with 11 bases between. Germline V CDR1 and CDR2: SGHAT, FQNNGV. The CDR3 is CASSKALSSYNEQFF. In DNA, the CDR3 is TGTGCCAGCAGCAAAGCCCTGAGCTCCTACAATGAGCAGTTCTTC.

The V call is TRBV19, the J call TRBJ2-2, with 7 nucleotides matching TRBD1. CDR3 length equals 15 residues. V gave up 5 bases and J gave up 4 bases; unmatched junction bases: 7. CDR1 and CDR2 (germline): LNHDA, SQIVND (reference sequence). The CDR3 loop reads CASSPGQIVTGELFF. The DNA for the CDR3 is TGTGCCAGTAGTCCGGGACAGATAGTCACCGGGGAGCTGTTTTTT.

The gene calls are TRBV5-3 and TRBJ1-1, with D perhaps TRBD1 (5 bases). TRBV5-3 is marked as an open reading frame, function uncertain. V lost 3 bases and J lost 3, with 15 bases in between. There are 15 residues in the CDR3. The CDR3 DNA is TGTGCCAGAAGCTCGTCAGGGCGTCGGCACACTGAAGCTTTCTTT. Translated: CARSSSGRRHTEAFF.

This chain joins TRBV7-9 and TRBJ2-3, with 7 bases lining up with TRBD2. The CDR3 is made up of 15 amino acids. From germline, CDR1 is SEHNR and CDR2 FQNEAQ (reference sequence). The trim removed 11 bases at V and 1 base at J, leaving 12 bases unmatched. CDR3 bases: TGTGCCGGGACCCAGCGGGGATTGGGCACAGATACGCAGTATTTT. Encoded protein: CAGTQRGLGTDTQYF.

The rearrangement joins TRBV5-1 to TRBJ1-6, with D unresolved. The CDR3 has 14 residues. With 0 bases removed from V and 6 bases from J, the gap between germline ends came to 7 bases. Germline CDR1 and CDR2: SGHRS and YFSETQ. CDR3 protein: CASSLDRGNSPLHF. CDR3 DNA sequence: TGCGCCAGCAGCTTGGATCGGGGTAATTCACCCCTCCACTTT.

The chain couples TRBV11-3 to TRBJ1-2; 9 nucleotides align to TRBD1. The CDR3 is made up of 16 amino acids. The germline V gene encodes CDR1 SGHNT and CDR2 YENEEA. Unmatched junction bases numbered 14, after V lost 0 bases and J lost 12 bases. The CDR3 spells CASSLDRAQGAPGHTF. The DNA of the CDR3 is TGTGCCAGCAGCTTAGATCGGGCACAGGGGGCACCGGGCCACACCTTC.

J is TRBJ1-2 and V is TRBV6-6; no definite D call. The V gene lost 2 bases and the J gene lost 3 bases, with 4 bases spanning the gap. Germline V gene lookup returns CDR1 MNHNY and CDR2 SVGAGI (reference sequence). The CDR3 sequence is 12 residues long. The CDR3 bases are TGTGCCAGCAGTTACACTGACTATGGCTACACCTTC. Translation: CASSYTDYGYTF.

The chain joins TRBV9 to TRBJ2-7; D uncertain. V gave up 4 bases and J gave up 3 bases, with 14 bases separating them. Germline V lookup: CDR1 SGDLS, CDR2 YYNGEE. The CDR3 loop spans 14 amino acids. The CDR3 loop is CASSPRDPHYEQYF. The DNA for the CDR3 is TGTGCCAGCAGCCCTAGAGACCCCCACTACGAGCAGTACTTC.

The V call is TRBV15, the J call TRBJ2-7; tentative D call: TRBD2 (5 bases). V was clipped by 0 bases and J by 7 bases, with 13 bases between them. This CDR3 is 14 amino acids long. CDR1 is LNHNV and CDR2 is YYDKDF in the germline V gene (reference sequence). The CDR3 reads CATSRDKAEREQYF. CDR3 coding DNA: TGTGCCACCAGCAGAGATAAGGCCGAGCGGGAGCAGTACTTC.

This clone was found a few times. CDR3 amino acids: CASSMGQGIAAFF. The CDR3, as DNA: TGTGCCAGTAGTATGGGACAGGGTATCGCGGCTTTCTTT. The rearrangement uses TRBV19 and TRBJ1-1; 9 bases map to TRBD1. The CDR3 consists of 13 residues. Germline assignment: CDR1 LNHDA and CDR2 SQIVND (reference sequence). V gave up 3 bases and J gave up 11 bases; unmatched junction bases: 7.

The rearrangement links TRBV7-2 to TRBJ1-1; 9 bases line up with TRBD1. J gave up 5 bases and V 2 bases, and 6 bases lay outside the gene matches. This CDR3 region has 15 residues. The germline V gene has CDR1 SGHTA and CDR2 FQGNSA. The CDR3 spells CASSLRTGTGTEAFF. The CDR3 DNA reads TGTGCCAGCAGCTTAAGGACAGGGACAGGGACTGAAGCTTTCTTT.

Worth noting for this clone: The junction departs from germline at one end; a sequencing error may be responsible. The chain carries TRBV7-7 and TRBJ1-1; a possible D gene is TRBD1 (6 bases). The CDR3 length is 15 residues. Germline V gives CDR1 SSHAT, CDR2 FNYEAQ (reference sequence). DNA for the CDR3: TGTGCTAGCAGCCCGGCCCAGGGGAGGGAGACTGAAGCTTTCTTT. Its protein product is CASSPAQGRETEAFF.